The clone carrying this TCR beta chain was counted between two and nine times. The antigen is undetermined. The CDR3 extends over 15 amino acids. J lost 5 bases, V lost 3 bases, and 8 bases had no gene match. Germline V gene data show CDR1 as LNHNV and CDR2 as YYDKDF (reference sequence). The data originate from a study of beta chain features in type 1 diabetes. General study findings and limits: In all four CD4+ subsets, TCRB CDR3 length was significantly, moderately reduced in type 1 diabetes.

Of the isolated RNA, all was reverse transcribed, and so the sequenced material was expressed TCRB transcripts. The assay was immunoSEQ multiplex PCR, and TCRdb's table has in-frame clones only and misses some. The table lists hundreds of thousands of clones, about 14% of them singletons. The clonotype originates from a man between 18 and 35 years old with type 1 diabetes. The chain links TRBV15 to TRBJ2-7; 9 nucleotides align to TRBD2. The source material was naive CD4+ T cells from blood. The CDR3 is CATSRTSGTIDEQYF. CDR3 sequence (DNA): TGTGCCACCAGCAGGACTAGCGGTACAATCGACGAGCAGTACTTC.